Each of the 9 T cell receptor beta chains below was sequenced from the same sample in a study of blood T cell repertoires in COVID-19. The method was immunoSEQ multiplex PCR; TCRdb's version includes in-frame clones alone and lacks a portion of them. The repertoire holds 250,000 to 350,000 clones, approximately 88% seen once, with just under 0.95% in the top ten. Sequencing was done on a sample of peripheral blood. These receptors originate from a woman aged 40 to 50 who had recovered from COVID-19.

The J gene is TRBJ2-7, the V gene TRBV6-5; D might be TRBD1 (5 bases). Germline values: CDR1 MNHEY, CDR2 SVGAGI. Trimming stripped 6 bases from V and 6 bases from J, with 12 bases between. The CDR3 has 12 amino acids. CDR3 DNA: TGTGCCAGCAGGAGGTGGGGCGCCGAGCAGTACTTC. It yields the protein CASRRWGAEQYF.

J is TRBJ2-5 and V is TRBV6-2 or TRBV6-3; 14 positions match TRBD2. V shed 2 bases and J 5 bases; nucleotides not matched to a gene: 4. This CDR3 contains 16 residues. The V gene's germline CDR1 is MNHEY and CDR2 SVGEGT. DNA for the CDR3: TGTGCCAGCAGTTACGGGACTAGCGGGAGTCGGGAGACCCAGTACTTC. This encodes CASSYGTSGSRETQYF.

This chain uses TRBV18 with TRBJ2-5, with a tentative D call TRBD1 (5 bases). V was cut by 1 base and J by 4 bases, with 7 bases left in between. Per germline, CDR1 KGHSH and CDR2 LQKENI. The CDR3 loop spans 13 amino acids. The CDR3 is CASSPQGRETQYF. CDR3 in DNA: TGTGCCAGCTCACCACAGGGGCGAGAGACCCAGTACTTC.

The rearrangement uses TRBV5-5 and TRBJ2-1, with D possibly matching TRBD1 (6 bases). The CDR3 consists of 15 residues. The germline V and J ends were trimmed by 2 bases and 2 bases, with 11 bases remaining between them. CDR1 and CDR2 from the germline V gene are SGHKS and YYEKEE (reference sequence). The CDR3 sequence is CASSFPRGPYNEQFF. CDR3 sequence (DNA): TGTGCCAGCAGCTTTCCCAGGGGTCCCTACAATGAGCAGTTCTTC.

V gene TRBV30 combines with J gene TRBJ2-3; TRBD1 might be the D (5 bases). Per the germline V gene, CDR1 is GTSNPN and CDR2 is SVGIG (reference sequence). Trimming cost V 0 bases and J 4 bases, with 14 bases left between them. The CDR3 consists of 15 residues. Here the CDR3 DNA reads TGTGCCTGGAGTGTCGGGCAGGGCTCTGCAGATACGCAGTATTTT. Protein sequence: CAWSVGQGSADTQYF.

The chain joins TRBV6-5 to TRBJ2-1, with D unclear. Germline-derived CDR1 and CDR2 are MNHEY and SVGAGI. The CDR3 runs 14 residues. Between the trimmed V and J ends, which lost 0 bases and 12 bases, there was a span of 15 bases. The CDR3 loop reads CASSYSSPARGQFF. In DNA form, the CDR3 reads TGTGCCAGCAGTTACTCCTCCCCCGCCCGCGGGCAGTTCTTC.

The CDR3 DNA reads TGTGCCAGCAGCTCCGGGACTAGCAGGGGCCTCACCGGGGAGCTGTTTTTT. Translation gives CASSSGTSRGLTGELFF. The chain carries TRBV28 and TRBJ2-2; 9 bases are a match to TRBD2. CDR1 is MDHEN, CDR2 SYDVKM, per germline. The V and J ends lost 6 bases and 4 bases, in that order; junction bases with no gene match: 12. The CDR3 totals 17 residues.

The chain joins TRBV27 to TRBJ1-1; D remains unclear. Looked up from germline, CDR1 is MNHEY and CDR2 is SMNVEV (reference sequence). The CDR3 spans 15 residues. V lost 0 bases and J 0 bases, leaving 8 bases between the germline ends. The CDR3: CASSLSGSVNTEAFF. The CDR3 nucleotides are TGTGCCAGCAGTTTATCGGGCAGTGTGAACACTGAAGCTTTCTTT.

The rearrangement uses TRBV7-9 and TRBJ2-2; 8 positions match TRBD1. The CDR3 spans 14 residues. Losses at the gene ends were 1 base for V and 7 bases for J; bases not matched to a gene: 2. In germline, CDR1 is SEHNR, CDR2 FQNEAQ (reference sequence). The CDR3 DNA is TGTGCCAGCAGCTTAGTACAGGGGGTCGGGGAGCTGTTTTTT. This sequence encodes CASSLVQGVGELFF.